This entry concerns a single TCR beta chain. The antigen is not known. Generated by immunoSEQ multiplex PCR, the TCRdb table keeps only in-frame clones and is missing some. The sample lists about 680,000 clones; 92% were seen once. This record belongs to a study of shared clonotypes between healthy human individuals. Study results and caveats: When naive CD4 clonotypes were compared across several donors, around 5% were shared.

This CDR3 spans 18 amino acids. The germline V gene encodes CDR1 SGHVS and CDR2 FQNEAQ. Losses at the gene ends were 5 bases for V and 13 bases for J; bases not matched to a gene: 22. Naive CD8 cells, CD45RO-negative and positively selected for CCR7, excluded terminally differentiated effector memory CD45RA+ cells. This chain uses TRBV7-8 with TRBJ2-7, with 14 bases aligning to TRBD2. Sample: naive CD8+ T cells sorted from blood. This TCR came from a man aged 25-40 years in good health. CDR3 protein: CASSLRLAGGPEVSTGYF. CDR3 sequence (DNA): TGTGCCAGCAGCCTAAGACTAGCGGGAGGGCCCGAGGTCTCTACCGGTTACTTC.